The 13 T cell receptor beta chains reported below all come from one sample, sequenced in a study of identical twins. Via MiXCR, TCRdb re-called the 5' RACE reads, giving one row per CDR3 protein. The sample has roughly 630,000 distinct CDR3 sequences; under 8.5% are singletons. The data were also submitted as part of a second study, on yellow fever vaccine responses in identical twins.

The specimen was PBMCs. These receptors all stem from a young woman in good health.

J is TRBJ2-3 and V is TRBV5-1, with D uncertain. The CDR3 has 14 amino acids. With 0 bases removed from V and 5 bases from J, the gap between germline ends came to 10 bases. Germline loops: CDR1 SGHRS, CDR2 YFSETQ. The CDR3 nucleotides read TGCGCCAGCAGCTTGGAAAGGGTCGTAGATACGCAGTATTTT. It translates to CASSLERVVDTQYF.

The rearrangement links TRBV12-3 or TRBV12-4 to TRBJ1-3; TRBD1 might be the D (6 bases). The CDR3 covers 16 residues. The V end was cut by 6 bases, the J end by 1 base, with 16 bases between. The CDR3 DNA reads as TGTGCCAGCAGCAGAGGACAGTCGATTTCTGGAAACACCATATATTTT. Its translation: CASSRGQSISGNTIYF.

Ten or more counts support this clonotype. The rearrangement links TRBV12-3 or TRBV12-4 to TRBJ2-3; maybe TRBD1 (6 bases). Trimming took off 6 bases at V and 2 bases at J, with 12 bases between the two ends. The CDR3 sequence is 14 residues long. The CDR3 spells CASSQGQFTDTQYF. CDR3 nucleotide sequence: TGTGCCAGCAGCCAGGGACAATTCACAGATACGCAGTATTTT.

This clonotype was seen more than once but under ten times. The V gene is TRBV6-6, the J gene TRBJ1-2; D gene unclear. With 1 base removed from V and 3 bases from J, the gap between germline ends came to 6 bases. Germline V gene sequence: CDR1 MNHNY, CDR2 SVGAGI (reference sequence). CDR3 size: 13 residues. CDR3 sequence reads: CASSYLRDYGYTF. The CDR3 DNA reads TGTGCCAGCAGTTACTTGCGGGACTATGGCTACACCTTC.

For the CDR3, the DNA is TGCAGTGCTAGAGTGACGGGTTTTGGTGACGGCTACACCTTC. Translated: CSARVTGFGDGYTF. The chain is built from TRBV20-1 and TRBJ1-2; no firm D call. The germline V and J ends were trimmed by 1 base and 8 bases, with 17 bases remaining between them. The CDR3 runs 14 residues. Germline V gene lookup returns CDR1 DFQATT and CDR2 SNEGSKA (reference sequence).

In its sample, this clonotype was seen many times. V and J are TRBV12-3 or TRBV12-4 and TRBJ2-5, with TRBD2 matching 7 bases. The CDR3 contains 14 residues. V shed 6 bases and J 2 bases; nucleotides not matched to a gene: 6. Here the CDR3 DNA reads TGTGCCAGCAGCCCGGGACTACTTCAAGAGACCCAGTACTTC. Residues: CASSPGLLQETQYF.

This clonotype was seen repeatedly, ten times or more. This chain links TRBV20-1 with TRBJ1-2, with TRBD1 matching over 7 bases. Germline CDR1 and CDR2: DFQATT and SNEGSKA (reference sequence). This CDR3 is 16 amino acids long. The trim removed 3 bases at V and 5 bases at J, leaving 15 bases unmatched. The CDR3 bases are TGCAGTGCTAGCCCGGCAGGGGGAGCTGGAGGATATGGCTACACCTTC. Translated: CSASPAGGAGGYGYTF.

The chain combines TRBV2 with TRBJ1-3; maybe TRBD1 (6 bases). CDR3 length: 14 amino acids. V shed 5 bases and J shed 0 bases, with 8 bases lying between them. The V gene's germline CDR1 is SNHLY and CDR2 FYNNEI. CDR3 DNA: TGTGCCAGCAGTCCGGGACACTCTGGAAACACCATATATTTT. Protein product: CASSPGHSGNTIYF.

The chain has TRBV9 and TRBJ1-6, with 8 bases that match TRBD1. CDR1 is SGDLS, CDR2 YYNGEE, per germline. V gave up 0 bases and J gave up 7 bases; unmatched junction bases: 3. CDR3 size: 15 residues. The CDR3 DNA reads TGTGCCAGCAGCGTAGGGGGACAGGCGAATTCACCCCTCCACTTT. Translated: CASSVGGQANSPLHF.

This chain joins TRBV25-1 and TRBJ1-1; no definite D call. In germline, CDR1 is MGHDK, CDR2 SYGVNS. V lost 2 bases and J 7 bases, leaving 8 bases between the germline ends. The CDR3 has 12 residues. CDR3 sequence reads: CASSEGGGEAFF. CDR3 in DNA: TGTGCCAGCAGTGAAGGCGGAGGTGAAGCTTTCTTT.

The table lists this clonotype with a few counts. The V and J genes are TRBV24-1 and TRBJ2-1; 13 bases are a match to TRBD2. V shed 2 bases, J shed 8 bases, and the junction held 5 bases outside the gene matches. In germline, CDR1 is KGHDR, CDR2 SFDVKD. The CDR3 loop spans 16 amino acids. CDR3 loop: CATSDSRLAGGYEQFF. CDR3 nucleotide sequence: TGTGCCACCAGTGATTCGAGACTAGCGGGAGGCTATGAGCAGTTCTTC.

This clonotype appeared many times. The V call is TRBV6-1, the J call TRBJ1-3; no firm D call. Germline V gene lookup returns CDR1 MNHNS and CDR2 SASEGT. V lost 10 bases and J 3 bases, leaving 13 bases between the germline ends. This CDR3 region has 13 residues. CDR3 region: CATASTRGNTIYF. As DNA, the CDR3 is TGTGCCACCGCCTCAACCCGTGGAAACACCATATATTTT.

The rearrangement joins TRBV10-3 to TRBJ2-7; tentative D call: TRBD1 (5 bases). This CDR3 comprises 14 residues. The V and J ends lost 8 bases and 3 bases respectively, with 17 bases between them. Germline V gene data show CDR1 as ENHRY and CDR2 as SYGVKD. The DNA of the CDR3 is TGTGCCATCGCCAGAAGCAGCCAGGGCTACGAGCAGTACTTC. It yields the protein CAIARSSQGYEQYF.